This TCR beta chain comes out of a study of blood T cell repertoires in COVID-19. Background on the study: T cells, B-cell-depleted T cells, or PBMCs supplied cDNA or gDNA.

From germline, CDR1 is LNHDA and CDR2 SQIVND (reference sequence). The CDR3 sequence is 13 residues long. The V gene lost 8 bases and the J gene lost 5 bases, with 15 bases spanning the gap. Produced via immunoSEQ multiplex PCR; TCRdb's table is partial and in-frame only. The table has tens of thousands of clones, roughly 90% seen once. The material sequenced was peripheral blood. The gene calls are TRBV19 and TRBJ1-1; the D gene is possibly TRBD1 (6 bases). The TCR was taken from a human donor in a cohort sampled during active COVID-19. The CDR3 coding sequence is TGTGCCAGTGGAGCCCCCCAGGGGACTGAAGCTTTCTTT. Translating gives CASGAPQGTEAFF.